This TCR beta chain was sequenced during a study of regulatory T cells in long-lasting Graves disease. This clonotype was counted at least ten times. What it binds is not known. The junction had 5 bases not matched to a gene; V was cut back by 4 bases and J by 6 bases. Germline assignment: CDR1 MNHEY and CDR2 SVGEGT. The CDR3 loop spans 14 amino acids. Time point given: newly diagnosed GD, antithyroid drugs for less than 3 months. There was RNA extracted from PBMCs, and the TCR library was made from it. Study-level findings and limits: Fewer public clonotypes were shared by new patients (over 950) than by persistent patients (around 2,800).

Construction of TCR beta libraries relied on iRepertoire HTBI primers and on Arm-PCR targeting CDR3 regions. TCRdb fed the multiplex PCR reads into MiXCR, producing one record per CDR3 protein. Of around 480,000 distinct CDR3 sequences listed, about a sixth were seen once; the top ten hold roughly an eighth. The sample also formed part of further work on T cells in Graves' hyperthyroidism and ophthalmopathy.

The clonotype originates from a man aged 35 to 55 with Graves disease. This sequence joins TRBV6-2 or TRBV6-3 and TRBJ2-1; TRBD2 matches at 8 bases. The sample in question was peripheral blood mononuclear cells (PBMCs), obtained at new diagnosis, from a patient treated with antithyroid drugs. DNA for the CDR3: TGTGCCAGCAGTTCAGCCGGGAGGGCCAATGAGCAGTTCTTC. This sequence encodes CASSSAGRANEQFF.